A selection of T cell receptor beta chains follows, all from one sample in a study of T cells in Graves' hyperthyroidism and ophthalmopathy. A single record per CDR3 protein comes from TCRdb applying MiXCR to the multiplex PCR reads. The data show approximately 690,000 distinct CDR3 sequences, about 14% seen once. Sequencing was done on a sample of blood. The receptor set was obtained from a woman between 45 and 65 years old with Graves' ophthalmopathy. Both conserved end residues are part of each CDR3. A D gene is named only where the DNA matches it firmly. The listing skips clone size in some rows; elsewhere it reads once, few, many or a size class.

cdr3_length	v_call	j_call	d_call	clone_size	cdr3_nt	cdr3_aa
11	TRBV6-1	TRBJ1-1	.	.	TGTGCCAGCACCTACGGTACTGAAGCTTTCTTT	CASTYGTEAFF
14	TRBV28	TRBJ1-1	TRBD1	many	TGTGCCAGCAGGTCGGGACAGTTGAACACTGAAGCTTTCTTT	CASRSGQLNTEAFF
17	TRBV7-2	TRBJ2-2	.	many	TGTGCCAGCAGCTCCCCTCTACGCTGGTTTGACACCGGGGAGCTGTTTTTT	CASSSPLRWFDTGELFF
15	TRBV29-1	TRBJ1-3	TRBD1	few	TGCAGCGTTGTGTCGGACAGGGGTTATGGAAACACCATATATTTT	CSVVSDRGYGNTIYF
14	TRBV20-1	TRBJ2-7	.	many	TGCAGTGCTAGAGATGGAGGTCTTTCCTACGAGCAGTACTTC	CSARDGGLSYEQYF
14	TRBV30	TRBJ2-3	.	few	TGTGCCTGGACCTTTGGGACTAGCACAGATACGCAGTATTTT	CAWTFGTSTDTQYF
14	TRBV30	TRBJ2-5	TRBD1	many	TGTGCCTGGAGTCTGACAGGGGGCCAAGAGACCCAGTACTTC	CAWSLTGGQETQYF
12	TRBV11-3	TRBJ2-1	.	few	TGTGCCAGCCGACTAGATTCGGATGAGCAGTTCTTC	CASRLDSDEQFF
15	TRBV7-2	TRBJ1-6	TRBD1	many	TGTGCCAGCAGCCTCGGGACAGGGTACAATTCACCCCTCCACTTT	CASSLGTGYNSPLHF
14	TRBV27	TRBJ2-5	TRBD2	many	TGTGCCAGCACGCGAGCGGGAGCTGGAGAGACCCAGTACTTC	CASTRAGAGETQYF
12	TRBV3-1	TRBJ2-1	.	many	TGTGCCAGCAGCCATACTTACAATGAGCAGTTCTTC	CASSHTYNEQFF
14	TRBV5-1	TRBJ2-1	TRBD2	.	TGTGCCAGCAGCCGGGAGGGCCTTCACAATGAGCAGTTCTTC	CASSREGLHNEQFF
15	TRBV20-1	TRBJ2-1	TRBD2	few	TGCAGTGTTAATCCGGGACTAGCGGGAGGGTATGAGCAGTTCTTC	CSVNPGLAGGYEQFF
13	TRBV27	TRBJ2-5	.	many	TGTGCCAGCAGTTTATACATCACAGAGACCCAGTACTTC	CASSLYITETQYF
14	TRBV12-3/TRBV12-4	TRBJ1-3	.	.	TGTGCCAGCAGTTTAGCCAGGGGACTGAACACCATATATTTT	CASSLARGLNTIYF
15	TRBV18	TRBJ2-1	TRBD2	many	TGTGCCAGCTCACCACCCGGGACTAGCGGGAGGAAGCAGTTCTTC	CASSPPGTSGRKQFF
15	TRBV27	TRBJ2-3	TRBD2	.	TGTGCCAGCACCCCAGCCGGGAGGCGCACAGATACGCAGTATTTT	CASTPAGRRTDTQYF
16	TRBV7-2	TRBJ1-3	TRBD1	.	TGTGCCAGCAGCCCACAGACAGGGGGAAGTGGAAACACCATATATTTT	CASSPQTGGSGNTIYF
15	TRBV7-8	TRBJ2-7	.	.	TGTGCCAGCAGCCTCCCGGGGCCAGGAGATTACGAGCAGTACTTC	CASSLPGPGDYEQYF
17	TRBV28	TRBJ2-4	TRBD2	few	TGTGCCAGCAGTTTAGTCTGGGGTAGCGGGGCCAAAAACATTCAGTACTTC	CASSLVWGSGAKNIQYF
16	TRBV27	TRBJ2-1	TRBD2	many	TGTGCCAGCAGTTTGACTCTAGCGGGAGGGTCGGGGGAGCAGTTCTTC	CASSLTLAGGSGEQFF
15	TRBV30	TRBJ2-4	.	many	TGTGCCTGGACCCAAGGGGGGAGTGCCAAAAACATTCAGTACTTC	CAWTQGGSAKNIQYF
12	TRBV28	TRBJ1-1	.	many	TGTGCCAGCAGACCACGACAGGATGAAGCTTTCTTT	CASRPRQDEAFF
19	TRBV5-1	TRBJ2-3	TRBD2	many	TGCGCCAGCAGCTCGAAGACTAGCGGGAGGGCCGGGAGGACAGATACGCAGTATTTT	CASSSKTSGRAGRTDTQYF
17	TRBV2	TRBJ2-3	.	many	TGTGCCAGCAGCGCCTATTATGACAGCTTTCTCACAGATACGCAGTATTTT	CASSAYYDSFLTDTQYF
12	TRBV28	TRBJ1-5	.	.	TGTGCCAGTCCCACGGGCGGTCAGCCCCAGCATTTT	CASPTGGQPQHF
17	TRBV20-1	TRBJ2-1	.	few	TGCAGTGCTAGAGATCCCTCGGGGAGCAACTCCTACAATGAGCAGTTCTTC	CSARDPSGSNSYNEQFF
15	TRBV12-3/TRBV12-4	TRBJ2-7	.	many	TGTGCCAGCAGTTTACGAGGACAACATATGGAGGAGCAGTACTTC	CASSLRGQHMEEQYF
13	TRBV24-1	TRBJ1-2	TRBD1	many	TGTGCCACCAGTGATTTAACAGGGGATGGCTACACCTTC	CATSDLTGDGYTF
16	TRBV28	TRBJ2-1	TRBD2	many	TGTGCCAGCAGTCGGGTGGGAACTAGCGTATACAATGAGCAGTTCTTC	CASSRVGTSVYNEQFF
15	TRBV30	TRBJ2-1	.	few	TGTGCCTGGAGCAGCACGGGACGCTCCTACAATGAGCAGTTCTTC	CAWSSTGRSYNEQFF
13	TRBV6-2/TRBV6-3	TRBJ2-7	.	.	TGTGCCAGCAGTTATTACAGGGCGGTCGAGCAGTACTTC	CASSYYRAVEQYF
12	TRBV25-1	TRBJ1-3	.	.	TGTGCCAGCAGTGAATATGGAAACACCATATATTTT	CASSEYGNTIYF
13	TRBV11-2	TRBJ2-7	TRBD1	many	TGTGCCAGCAGCACAGGGGGGTCCTACGAGCAGTACTTC	CASSTGGSYEQYF
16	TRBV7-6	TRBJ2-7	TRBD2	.	TGTGCCAGCAGCGTCGACCCGGGACTAGCGGGATACGAGCAGTACTTC	CASSVDPGLAGYEQYF